What follows are 32 T cell receptor beta chains derived from one specimen sequenced in a study of somatic mutations in cytotoxic T cells in rheumatoid arthritis. Clones were sequenced by immunoSEQ multiplex PCR, and TCRdb holds only the in-frame ones, with some missing. The sample shows some 13,000 clones, about 80% of them seen only once. Sequencing used CD8+ T cells sorted from blood. The receptor set was obtained from a man aged 50-59 years in good health.

DNA for the CDR3: TGTGCCAGCAGCATAGACAGCTCTGGAAACACCATATATTTT. This codes for CASSIDSSGNTIYF. This chain uses TRBV7-8 with TRBJ1-3; tentatively, D is TRBD1 (5 bases). This CDR3 comprises 14 residues. V lost 5 bases and J 0 bases, leaving 8 bases between the germline ends. Per the germline V gene, CDR1 is SGHVS and CDR2 is FQNEAQ.

The chain links TRBV19 to TRBJ2-4, with D tentatively TRBD1 (6 bases). Germline V gene data show CDR1 as LNHDA and CDR2 as SQIVND (reference sequence). The CDR3 extends over 17 amino acids. V was cut by 3 bases and J by 1 base, with 16 bases left in between. The CDR3 DNA follows: TGTGCCAGTAGTATTGCCGGCAGGGGTTTGGCCAAAAACATTCAGTACTTC. Its translation is CASSIAGRGLAKNIQYF.

J is TRBJ2-7 and V is TRBV7-9; 10 nucleotides match TRBD1. The CDR3 loop spans 15 amino acids. Germline V gene data show CDR1 as SEHNR and CDR2 as FQNEAQ (reference sequence). With V trimmed by 0 bases and J by 2 bases, 1 base remained unmatched. CDR3 protein: CASSLAGQGPYEQYV. The CDR3 DNA reads as TGTGCCAGCAGCTTAGCGGGACAGGGGCCCTACGAGCAGTACGTC.

This chain joins TRBV4-1 and TRBJ2-2; D is unclear. CDR1 is MGHRA and CDR2 is YSYEKL in the germline V gene. This CDR3 contains 12 residues. The V and J ends lost 2 bases and 8 bases respectively, with 6 bases between them. The CDR3 DNA follows: TGCGCCAGCAGCCAAACTCGAGGGGAGCTGTTTTTT. This encodes CASSQTRGELFF.

The chain combines TRBV21-1 with TRBJ2-7; the D call of TRBD2 is as the table states it, not checked on the DNA. TRBV21-1 is a known pseudogene. The length of the CDR3 is 18 residues. CDR3 sequence: CASSSPGLAGETWYEQYF. Here the CDR3 DNA reads TGTGCCAGCAGCTCCCCGGGACTAGCGGGAGAGACTTGGTACGAGCAGTACTTC.

This CDR3 is CASSFREETQYF. The CDR3 DNA is TGTGCCAGCAGCTTCAGGGAGGAGACCCAGTACTTC. The chain combines TRBV11-2 with TRBJ2-5; D might be TRBD1 or TRBD2, each matching 5 bases. Germline V gene lookup returns CDR1 SGHAT and CDR2 FQNNGV. V was cut by 3 bases and J by 5 bases, with 7 bases left in between. This CDR3 spans 12 amino acids.

V and J are TRBV7-9 and TRBJ2-2; D might be TRBD2 (6 bases). Germline values: CDR1 SEHNR, CDR2 FQNEAQ (reference sequence). This CDR3 is built from 15 residues. The V and J ends lost 6 bases and 6 bases respectively, with 17 bases between them. In nucleotides, the CDR3 is TGTGCCAGCAGATCGGGGGAGACCAACGCCGGGGAGCTGTTTTTT. Translating gives CASRSGETNAGELFF.

The genes are TRBV6-1 and TRBJ2-7, with 9 bases aligning to TRBD2. Germline V gene data show CDR1 as MNHNS and CDR2 as SASEGT. The junction had 4 bases not matched to a gene; V was cut back by 5 bases and J by 2 bases. This CDR3 region has 14 residues. CDR3 in amino acids: CASSPQRGAYEQYV. The CDR3 region has the DNA TGTGCCAGCAGTCCCCAGCGGGGGGCCTACGAGCAGTACGTC.

This clone was observed a handful of times. The chain carries TRBV9 and TRBJ1-1, with 7 bases fitting TRBD1. Germline-derived CDR1 and CDR2 are SGDLS and YYNGEE. CDR3 length equals 16 residues. V dropped 3 bases and J dropped 0; count of bases not matched to a gene: 8. The CDR3 nucleotides are TGTGCCAGCAGCGCTTGGACAGGCCCCCTGAACACTGAAGCTTTCTTT. Its protein is CASSAWTGPLNTEAFF. Combining the CDR3 with reference TRBV9 and TRBJ1-1 gives the whole variable domain DSGVTQTPKHLITATGQRVTLRCSPRSGDLSVYWYQQSLDQGLQFLIQYYNGEERAKGNILERFSAQQFPDLHSELNLSSLELGDSALYFCASSAWTGPLNTEAFFGQGTRLTVV.

The rearrangement uses TRBV5-6 and TRBJ2-1; 9 nucleotides match TRBD2. The ends lost 0 bases at V and 12 bases at J; junction bases unmatched: 10. Germline V CDR1 and CDR2: SGHDT, YYEEEE. The CDR3 extends over 15 amino acids. The CDR3 bases are TGTGCCAGCAGCTTGGAGCTAGCGGGAATTTCTTCGCAGTTCTTC. It encodes CASSLELAGISSQFF.

The CDR3 nucleotides are TGTGCCAGCAGCGTAGGAGATGGCCCCTACGAGCAGTACTTC. Residues: CASSVGDGPYEQYF. The genes are TRBV9 and TRBJ2-7; no clear D gene. V lost 0 bases, J lost 2 bases, and 9 bases lay in between. CDR1 is SGDLS and CDR2 is YYNGEE in the germline V gene. The CDR3 totals 14 residues.

The rearrangement joins TRBV11-3 to TRBJ2-4; TRBD1 agrees at 8 bases. CDR1 SGHNT and CDR2 YENEEA come from the germline V gene. There are 18 residues in the CDR3. V shed 2 bases and J 8 bases; nucleotides not matched to a gene: 17. The CDR3 reads CASSLTPTTGEVRDIQYF. The CDR3 DNA is TGTGCCAGCAGCTTAACCCCTACGACAGGGGAGGTCCGGGACATTCAGTACTTC. The variable domain in full, completed from reference TRBV11-3 and TRBJ2-4, reads EAGVVQSPRYKIIEKKQPVAFWCNPISGHNTLYWYLQNLGQGPELLIRYENEEAVDDSQLPKDRFSAERLKGVDSTLKIQPAELGDSAVYLCASSLTPTTGEVRDIQYFGAGTRLSVL.

The CDR3 nucleotides are TGTGCCAGCAGCGGGGCGGGAGTGTCGGAGACCCAGTACTTC. This encodes CASSGAGVSETQYF. The V call is TRBV4-2, the J call TRBJ2-5; 7 bases line up with TRBD2. The CDR3 has 14 residues. The junction had 8 bases not matched to a gene; V was cut back by 5 bases and J by 5 bases. Germline V gene sequence: CDR1 LGHNA, CDR2 YNFKEQ.

V is TRBV9 and J is TRBJ2-1, with TRBD2 as a possible D gene (6 bases). The CDR3 runs 14 residues. Germline CDR1 reads SGDLS; CDR2 reads YYNGEE. The V end was cut by 0 bases, the J end by 5 bases, with 9 bases between. CDR3 nucleotides: TGTGCCAGCAGCGTAGGGGCGGGGAACAATGAGCAGTTCTTC. This sequence encodes CASSVGAGNNEQFF.

This chain joins TRBV2 and TRBJ2-7; D may be TRBD1 or TRBD2 (6 bases each). The CDR3 sequence is 15 residues long. Germline lookup yields CDR1 SNHLY and CDR2 FYNNEI. Trimming stripped 7 bases from V and 0 bases from J, with 16 bases between. The CDR3, as DNA: TGTGCCAGCAAGGGGGGTACGGGACACTCCTACGAGCAGTACTTC. It is translated as CASKGGTGHSYEQYF.

The genes are TRBV6-1 and TRBJ1-6; a weak D match, TRBD1 (6 bases). This CDR3 has 18 residues. In germline, CDR1 is MNHNS, CDR2 SASEGT. The ends were cut back, 2 bases at V and 3 bases at J, with 17 bases in the middle. The CDR3 sequence is CASSEFSDSPSYNSPLHF. In nucleotides, the CDR3 is TGTGCCAGCAGTGAATTCTCGGACAGCCCGAGCTATAATTCACCCCTCCACTTT.

The chain joins TRBV2 to TRBJ1-1; no reliable D call. This CDR3 has 13 residues. From germline, CDR1 is SNHLY and CDR2 FYNNEI. The germline V and J ends were trimmed by 2 bases and 3 bases, with 7 bases remaining between them. The CDR3 region has the DNA TGTGCCAGCAGTGAACTGTTCTACACTGAAGCTTTCTTT. This encodes CASSELFYTEAFF.

V gene TRBV27 combines with J gene TRBJ1-5; D may be TRBD1 (5 bases). The ends were cut back, 8 bases at V and 5 bases at J, with 7 bases in the middle. The CDR3 sequence is 11 residues long. Looked up from germline, CDR1 is MNHEY and CDR2 is SMNVEV (reference sequence). As DNA, the CDR3 is TGTGCCAGCGGGGGATATCAGCCCCAGCATTTT. Its protein product is CASGGYQPQHF.

This clone has a handful of counts. V is TRBV7-9 and J is TRBJ1-1; D is perhaps TRBD1 (5 bases). CDR1 is SEHNR, CDR2 FQNEAQ, per germline (reference sequence). The CDR3 length is 14 residues. V dropped 4 bases and J dropped 0 bases, with 9 bases sitting between them. Here the CDR3 DNA reads TGTGCCAGCAGCTCCGGAGGGGTGAACACTGAAGCTTTCTTT. This codes for CASSSGGVNTEAFF. Full variable domain (remainder filled in from reference TRBV7-9 and TRBJ1-1): DTGVSQNPRHKITKRGQNVTFRCDPISEHNRLYWYRQTLGQGPEFLTYFQNEAQLEKSRLLSDRFSAERPKGSFSTLEIQRTEQGDSAMYLCASSSGGVNTEAFFGQGTRLTVV.

The chain links TRBV28 to TRBJ1-3, with 9 bases aligning to TRBD1. Germline assignment: CDR1 MDHEN and CDR2 SYDVKM. Trimming at V came to 7 bases and at J to 7 bases, leaving 8 bases not matched to a gene. This CDR3 has 14 amino acids. The CDR3, as DNA: TGTGCCAGCACCCTAGGGACAGGGACGAACACCATATATTTT. It specifies CASTLGTGTNTIYF.

V usage is TRBV6-1 and J usage is TRBJ1-1; D is perhaps TRBD1 (6 bases). Trimming removed 6 bases from V and 7 bases from J, with 21 bases in between. Germline CDR1 MNHNS, CDR2 SASEGT. CDR3 length: 15 residues. The CDR3: CASSLQGKGVNEAFF. CDR3 coding DNA: TGTGCCAGCAGCCTACAAGGGAAGGGGGTTAATGAAGCTTTCTTT.

The chain joins TRBV28 to TRBJ2-3, with TRBD1 matching over 8 bases. The CDR3 covers 16 residues. Germline V CDR1 and CDR2: MDHEN, SYDVKM. The trim removed 4 bases at V and 0 bases at J, leaving 6 bases unmatched. The CDR3 bases are TGTGCCAGCAGTTCCCCCAGGACAGGGAGCACAGATACGCAGTATTTT. It is translated as CASSSPRTGSTDTQYF.

This clone was seen a few times. The CDR3 spells CASSGVVAGGPDEQYV. Here the CDR3 DNA reads TGTGCCAGCAGCGGGGTCGTAGCGGGGGGGCCGGACGAGCAGTACGTC. V gene TRBV7-4 combines with J gene TRBJ2-7; 11 positions match TRBD2. The V gene's germline CDR1 is SGHVT and CDR2 SQSDAQ. CDR3 length: 16 amino acids. Trimming removed 5 bases from V and 5 bases from J; junction bases left unmatched: 11.

This clone is medium-sized (0.01 to 0.1%) by share. The J gene is TRBJ2-2, the V gene TRBV4-2; 7 bases align to TRBD2. CDR1 and CDR2 from the germline V gene are LGHNA and YNFKEQ. Trimming at V came to 4 bases and at J to 3 bases, leaving 5 bases not matched to a gene. The CDR3 runs to 15 residues. The CDR3: CASSPLAGDTGELFF. As DNA, the CDR3 is TGTGCCAGCAGCCCTCTGGCGGGGGACACCGGGGAGCTGTTTTTT.

The chain joins TRBV5-1 to TRBJ1-1, with a tentative D call TRBD1 (6 bases). Germline V gene sequence: CDR1 SGHRS, CDR2 YFSETQ. CDR3 length: 14 amino acids. V gave up 4 bases and J gave up 2 bases, with 12 bases separating them. The DNA of the CDR3 is TGCGCCAGCAGCCTTCACAGGGTTAACACTGAAGCTTTCTTT. Protein: CASSLHRVNTEAFF.

This rearrangement joins TRBV2 to TRBJ1-4; no clear D gene. V was cut by 7 bases and J by 8 bases, with 14 bases left in between. CDR3 length equals 13 residues. Germline loops: CDR1 SNHLY, CDR2 FYNNEI. CDR3 bases: TGTGCCAGCACCCCAAGGGTAGAGGAAAAACTGTTTTTT. Translating gives CASTPRVEEKLFF.

This clone was seen only once. The chain uses TRBV15 and TRBJ1-2; D is unclear. Germline CDR1 LNHNV, CDR2 YYDKDF (reference sequence). The V end lost 0 bases, the J end lost 8 bases, and 16 bases lay between the germline ends. The CDR3 loop spans 15 amino acids. DNA for the CDR3: TGTGCCACCAGCAGAGATCATGTCGCAGCCCAGGGCTACACCTTC. It encodes CATSRDHVAAQGYTF.

CDR3 amino acids: CASSLGGIRNQPQHF. CDR3 nucleotide sequence: TGTGCCAGCAGTTTAGGGGGGATACGCAATCAGCCCCAGCATTTT. The genes are TRBV27 and TRBJ1-5; weak D call: TRBD1 (5 bases). CDR3 length: 15 residues. Deletions cut 2 bases from V and 2 bases from J, with 10 bases between. From germline, CDR1 is MNHEY and CDR2 SMNVEV (reference sequence).

This clone was seen only a few times. This CDR3 reads CASRGTPYEQYF. The DNA of the CDR3 is TGTGCCAGTCGGGGCACTCCCTACGAGCAGTACTTC. The rearrangement joins TRBV27 to TRBJ2-7; either TRBD1 or TRBD2 may fit D (5 bases each). V dropped 9 bases and J dropped 2 bases, with 11 bases sitting between them. The CDR3 spans 12 residues. The germline CDR1 and CDR2 sequences are MNHEY and SMNVEV (reference sequence).

The CDR3 DNA reads TGTGCCAGCGCGGACAGCCTGAACACTGAAGCTTTCTTT. It encodes CASADSLNTEAFF. The rearrangement links TRBV25-1 to TRBJ1-1, with a weak D call TRBD1 (6 bases). The CDR3 is made up of 13 amino acids. V was cut by 8 bases and J by 0 bases, with 10 bases left in between. The germline V gene has CDR1 MGHDK and CDR2 SYGVNS.

The V and J genes are TRBV5-4 and TRBJ1-2, with D perhaps matching TRBD1 (5 bases). Germline V gives CDR1 SGHNT, CDR2 YYREEE (reference sequence). The CDR3 covers 19 residues. The germline V and J ends were trimmed by 2 bases and 1 base, with 24 bases remaining between them. The CDR3 sequence: CASSFPVRQTTFLNYGYTF. The CDR3, as DNA: TGTGCCAGCAGCTTTCCCGTGAGACAGACCACCTTTCTTAACTATGGCTACACCTTC. The full variable domain, in which reference TRBV5-4 and TRBJ1-2 provide the parts outside the CDR3, is ETGVTQSPTHLIKTRGQQVTLRCSSQSGHNTVSWYQQALGQGPQFIFQYYREEENGRGNFPPRFSGLQFPNYSSELNVNALELDDSALYLCASSFPVRQTTFLNYGYTFGSGTRLTVV.

In its sample, this clone was seen once. The V gene is TRBV27, the J gene TRBJ1-1; the D is unclear. Germline-derived CDR1 and CDR2 are MNHEY and SMNVEV (reference sequence). V lost 5 bases, J lost 3 bases, and 13 bases lay in between. The CDR3 length is 14 residues. The CDR3 reads CASSPTGLDTEAFF. The CDR3 DNA reads as TGTGCCAGCAGTCCCACGGGGTTGGACACTGAAGCTTTCTTT.